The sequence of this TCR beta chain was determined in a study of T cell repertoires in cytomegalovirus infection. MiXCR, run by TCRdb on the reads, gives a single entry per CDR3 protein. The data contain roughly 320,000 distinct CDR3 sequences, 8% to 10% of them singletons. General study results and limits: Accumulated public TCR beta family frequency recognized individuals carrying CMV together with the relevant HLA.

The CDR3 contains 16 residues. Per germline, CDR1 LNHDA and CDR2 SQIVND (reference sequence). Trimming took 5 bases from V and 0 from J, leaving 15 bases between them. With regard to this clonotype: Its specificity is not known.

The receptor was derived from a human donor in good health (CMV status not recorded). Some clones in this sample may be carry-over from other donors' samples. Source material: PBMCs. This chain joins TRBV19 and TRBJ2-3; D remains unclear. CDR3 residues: CASSRRETSSTDTQYF. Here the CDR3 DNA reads TGTGCCAGTAGTCGCCGCGAGACGTCTAGCACAGATACGCAGTATTTT.